This T cell receptor beta chain was observed in a study of vaccination and CD4 T cells after COVID-19. Study as a whole: Six men and four women formed the convalescents, two being Hispanic.

Each CDR3 protein gets one entry after TCRdb re-called the PCR reads with MiXCR. This repertoire shows about 20,000 distinct CDR3 sequences, about 60% found once; its top ten account for about 1.1%. Overall study results and limits: Median numbers of SARS-CoV-2-reactive clonotypes increased from approximately 23 to 38 (not a significant change).

Remarks on this clonotype: The antigen is undetermined.

The CDR3 is 13 residues long. Germline V lookup: CDR1 MNHNS, CDR2 SASEGT. Trimming took 4 bases from V and 7 from J, leaving 13 bases between them. The chain recombines TRBV6-1 with TRBJ1-2; D remains ambiguous. The specimen was CD4+ T cells from blood, collected before SARS-CoV-2 vaccination. The TCR comes from a human donor who had recovered from COVID-19. The CDR3 loop is CASSAPTVGGYTF. DNA of the CDR3: TGTGCCAGCAGTGCCCCGACCGTAGGTGGCTACACCTTC.